This TCR beta chain was retrieved from a study of blood T cell repertoires in COVID-19 (TCRdb year 2020). Study-level background: Samples covering the acute and convalescent phases of COVID-19 were provided by collaborators in the United States, Italy and Spain. Where available, HLA class I and class II types were taken from metadata supplied by the sample provider and were not determined by assay-based typing. Nearly every sample came with metadata listing a de-identified subject ID, COVID-19 status, age in years and sex. The material from the prospective study consisted of cDNA or gDNA derived from T cells, B-cell-depleted T cells, or PBMCs. The samples were drawn from two sources: the first 160 participants of the ongoing ImmuneRACE study, and some 1,300 subjects contributed by 6 global collaborators. Deeply sampled blood TCRbeta repertoires from subjects exposed to, actively infected with, or recovered from COVID-19 were included in the dataset. The repertoires were released in a freely available public database intended as a resource for research on the immune response to SARS-CoV-2. Broad study findings and their caveats: Clinical and demographic metadata were provided uncurated, with the amount varying by source and participant.

This clone was recorded once. Its target antigen remains unknown. Per-base quality was not reported, and no clone a single base away is much larger than it. Collaborating institutions collected whole blood in K2EDTA tubes following their own protocols. For TCRbeta analysis, collaborators shipped samples in one of three forms: frozen whole blood, isolated PBMCs, or DNA extracted from either of those sample types. TCRbeta CDR3 regions were amplified from genomic DNA by means of the immunoSEQ Assay, a bias-controlled multiplex PCR. The published analysis was carried out like this. The number of nucleated cells in each sample was estimated by amplification of reference gene primers within the assay. To quantify the absolute abundance of each unique TCRbeta CDR3 rearrangement, sequence reads were collapsed and filtered. For each sample, productive Simpson clonality was calculated as the square root of Simpson's diversity index across productive rearrangements. TCRdb retrieved this table from immuneACCESS and kept in-frame rearrangements only. Not all clones are present; in checked studies, unresolved V genes account for under half, and no reason is known for the remainder. From that table come the V and J calls and clone size; the DNA was used to work out D and trimming. For this sample there are approximately 49,000 clones; roughly 70% appear just once. The ten largest clones take up roughly 10% of the sample.

The germline V gene sets CDR1 to LGHNA and CDR2 to YSLEER. The CDR3 holds 16 amino acids from the cysteine to the phenylalanine. Of the read, only the CDR3 DNA is kept; its 48 bases are in frame from base 1. Relative to germline, V is missing 0 bases and J is missing 8 bases, with 8 bases of the junction outside any gene match. The chain links TRBV4-3 with TRBJ2-2, with TRBD1 identical over 8 junction bases. Specimen: peripheral blood. The TCR originated in a woman in her 70s with acute or convalescent COVID-19. The CDR3 protein is CASSQDPQGAPGELFF. The nucleotides are TGCGCCAGCAGCCAAGATCCCCAGGGGGCGCCGGGGGAGCTGTTTTTT.